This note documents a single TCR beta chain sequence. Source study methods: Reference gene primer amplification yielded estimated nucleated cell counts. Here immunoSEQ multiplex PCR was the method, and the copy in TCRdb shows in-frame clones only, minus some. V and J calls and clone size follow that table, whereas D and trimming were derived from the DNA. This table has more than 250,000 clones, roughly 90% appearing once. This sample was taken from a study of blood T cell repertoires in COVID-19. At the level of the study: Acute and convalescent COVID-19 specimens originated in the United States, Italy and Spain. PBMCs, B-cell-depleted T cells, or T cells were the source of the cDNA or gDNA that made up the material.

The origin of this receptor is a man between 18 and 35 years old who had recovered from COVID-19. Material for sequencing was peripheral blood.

CDR3 protein: CAISLGTSGPDTQYF. CDR3 DNA: TGTGCCATCAGCCTAGGGACTAGCGGGCCAGATACGCAGTATTTT. V gene TRBV10-3 combines with J gene TRBJ2-3; 12 nucleotides match TRBD2. Germline V CDR1 and CDR2: ENHRY, SYGVKD. Losses at the gene ends were 6 bases for V and 4 bases for J; bases not matched to a gene: 5. The CDR3 is 15 amino acids.